Listed below are T cell receptor beta chains from one sample, sequenced in a study of blood T cell repertoires in COVID-19. The assay was immunoSEQ multiplex PCR, and TCRdb's table has in-frame clones only and misses some. The repertoire includes some 70,000 clones, 81% of them detected once, and roughly 0.83% sits in the top ten. Sequencing input: peripheral blood. The receptors stem from a woman aged 70-85 years with acute or convalescent COVID-19. Both conserved end residues are part of each CDR3. Only some rows state a clone size, as once, few, many or a class for expanded clones.

clone size	V gene	CDR3 length	CDR3 protein
-	TRBV11-2	15	CASSLSLVELRGYTF
once	TRBV5-4	15	CASSSLGGYNSPLHF
-	TRBV1	17	CTSSHPGQGRLNQPQHF
few	TRBV11-2	14	CASSLSQVNQPQHF
-	TRBV3-1/TRBV3-2	14	CASSRSGRMNEQYF
-	TRBV19	15	CASSNSAGGGYGYTF
-	TRBV24-1	19	CATSDSRDTGHSVYNEQFF
-	TRBV4-1	21	CASSQEKRGGTPGHPNTEAFF
once	TRBV5-1	17	CASSLEGAARTYNEQFF
-	TRBV18	16	CASSGRGQRGTDTQYF
-	TRBV24-1	21	CATSDHTSFRGLGEFEETQYF
-	TRBV7-8	14	CASSLGTGRDGYTF
few	TRBV19	15	CASSLNRGNSYEQYF
-	TRBV7-9	14	CASSSTGFDTEAFF
-	TRBV5-1	14	CASSLVPRQETQYF
-	TRBV7-2	15	CASSLTSGGGNEQFF
-	TRBV7-2	14	CASSPQGASNEQYF
-	TRBV7-9	14	CASLTPGLGTEAFF